This TCR beta chain was sequenced during a study of blood T cell repertoires in COVID-19. Here immunoSEQ multiplex PCR was the method, and the copy in TCRdb shows in-frame clones only, minus some. The profile shows approximately 340,000 clones, approximately 86% of them singletons. Per germline, CDR1 SNHLY and CDR2 FYNNEI. This CDR3 is built from 15 residues. Trimming stripped 4 bases from V and 10 bases from J, with 17 bases between. The clonotype comes from a man aged 25 to 45 with COVID-19, enrolled during active disease. The rearrangement joins TRBV2 to TRBJ1-6; possibly TRBD1 for D (5 bases). The sample taken for sequencing was peripheral blood. The CDR3 reads CASSVLGAAESPLHF. CDR3 bases: TGTGCCAGCAGTGTTCTAGGGGCCGCCGAATCACCCCTCCACTTT.